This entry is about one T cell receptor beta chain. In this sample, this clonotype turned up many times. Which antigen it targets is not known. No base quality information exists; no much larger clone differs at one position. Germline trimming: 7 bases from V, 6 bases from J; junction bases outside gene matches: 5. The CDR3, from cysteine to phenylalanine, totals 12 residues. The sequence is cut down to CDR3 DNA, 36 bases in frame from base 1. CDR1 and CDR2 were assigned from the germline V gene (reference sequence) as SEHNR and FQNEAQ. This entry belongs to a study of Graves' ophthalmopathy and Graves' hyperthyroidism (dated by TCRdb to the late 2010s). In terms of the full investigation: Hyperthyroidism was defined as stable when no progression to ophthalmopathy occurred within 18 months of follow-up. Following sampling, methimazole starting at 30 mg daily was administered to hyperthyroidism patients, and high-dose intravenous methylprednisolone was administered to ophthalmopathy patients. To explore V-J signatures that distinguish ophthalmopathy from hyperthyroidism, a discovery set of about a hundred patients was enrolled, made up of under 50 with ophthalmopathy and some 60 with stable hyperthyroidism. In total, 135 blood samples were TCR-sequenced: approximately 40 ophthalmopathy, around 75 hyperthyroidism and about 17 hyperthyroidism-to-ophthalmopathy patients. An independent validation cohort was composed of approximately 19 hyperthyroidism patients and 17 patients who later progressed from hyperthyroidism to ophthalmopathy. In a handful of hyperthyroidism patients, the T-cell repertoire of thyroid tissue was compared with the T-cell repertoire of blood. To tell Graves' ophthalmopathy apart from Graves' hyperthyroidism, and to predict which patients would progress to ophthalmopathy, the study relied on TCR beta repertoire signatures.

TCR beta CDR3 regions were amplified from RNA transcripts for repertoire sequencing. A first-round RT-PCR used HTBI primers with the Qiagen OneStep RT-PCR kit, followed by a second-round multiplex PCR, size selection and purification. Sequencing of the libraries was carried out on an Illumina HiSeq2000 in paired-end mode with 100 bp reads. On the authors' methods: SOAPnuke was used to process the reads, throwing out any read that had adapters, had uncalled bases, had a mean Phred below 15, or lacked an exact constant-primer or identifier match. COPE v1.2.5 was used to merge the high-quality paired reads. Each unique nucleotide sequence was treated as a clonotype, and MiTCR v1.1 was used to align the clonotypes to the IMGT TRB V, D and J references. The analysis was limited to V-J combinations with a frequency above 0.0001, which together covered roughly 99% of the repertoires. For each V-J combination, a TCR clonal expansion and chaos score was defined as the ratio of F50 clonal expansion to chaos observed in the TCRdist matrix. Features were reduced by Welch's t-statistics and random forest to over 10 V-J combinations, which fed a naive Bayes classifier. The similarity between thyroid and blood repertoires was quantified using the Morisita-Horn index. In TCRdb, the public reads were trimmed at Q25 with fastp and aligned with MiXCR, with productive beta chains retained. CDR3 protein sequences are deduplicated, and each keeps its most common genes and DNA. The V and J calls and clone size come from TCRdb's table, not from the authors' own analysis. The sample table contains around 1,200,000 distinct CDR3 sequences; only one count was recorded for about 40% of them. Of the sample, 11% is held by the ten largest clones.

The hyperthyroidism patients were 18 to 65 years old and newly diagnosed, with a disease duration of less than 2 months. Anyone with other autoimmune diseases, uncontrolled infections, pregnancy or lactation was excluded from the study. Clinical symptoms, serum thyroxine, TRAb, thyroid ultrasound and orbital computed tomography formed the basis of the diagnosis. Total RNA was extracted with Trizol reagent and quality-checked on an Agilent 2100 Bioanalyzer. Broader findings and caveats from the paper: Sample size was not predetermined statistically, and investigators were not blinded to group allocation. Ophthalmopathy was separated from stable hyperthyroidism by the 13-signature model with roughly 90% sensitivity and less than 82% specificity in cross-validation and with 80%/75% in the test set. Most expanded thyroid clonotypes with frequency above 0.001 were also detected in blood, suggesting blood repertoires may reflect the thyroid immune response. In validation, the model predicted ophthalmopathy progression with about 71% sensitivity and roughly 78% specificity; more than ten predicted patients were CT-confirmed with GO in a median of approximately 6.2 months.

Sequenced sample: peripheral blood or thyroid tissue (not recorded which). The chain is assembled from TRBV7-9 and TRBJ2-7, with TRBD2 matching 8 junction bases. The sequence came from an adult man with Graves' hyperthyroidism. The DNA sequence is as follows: TGTGCCAGCAAGGGGACTAGTGGCGAGCAGTACTTC. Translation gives CASKGTSGEQYF.